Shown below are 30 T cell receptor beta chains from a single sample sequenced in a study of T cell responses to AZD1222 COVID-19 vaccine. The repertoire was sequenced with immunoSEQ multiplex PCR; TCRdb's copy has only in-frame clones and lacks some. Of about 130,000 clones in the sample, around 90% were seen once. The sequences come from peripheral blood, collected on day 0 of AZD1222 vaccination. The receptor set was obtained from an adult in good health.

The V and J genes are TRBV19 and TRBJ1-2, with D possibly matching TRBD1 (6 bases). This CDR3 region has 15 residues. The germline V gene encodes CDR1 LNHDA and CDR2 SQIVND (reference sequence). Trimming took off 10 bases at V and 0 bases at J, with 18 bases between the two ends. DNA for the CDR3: TGTGCCACAAGGGGTCCGACAGGCGCTAACTATGGCTACACCTTC. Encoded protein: CATRGPTGANYGYTF.

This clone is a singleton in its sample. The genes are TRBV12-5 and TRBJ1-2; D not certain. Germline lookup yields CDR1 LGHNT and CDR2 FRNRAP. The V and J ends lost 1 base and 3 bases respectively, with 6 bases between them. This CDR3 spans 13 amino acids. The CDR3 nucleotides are TGTGCTAGTGGTTTGGAGGGTCACTATGGCTACACCTTC. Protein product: CASGLEGHYGYTF. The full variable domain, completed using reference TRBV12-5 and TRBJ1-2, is DARVTQTPRHKVTEMGQEVTMRCQPILGHNTVFWYRQTMMQGLELLAYFRNRAPLDDSGMPKDRFSAEMPDATLATLKIQPSEPRDSAVYFCASGLEGHYGYTFGSGTRLTVV.

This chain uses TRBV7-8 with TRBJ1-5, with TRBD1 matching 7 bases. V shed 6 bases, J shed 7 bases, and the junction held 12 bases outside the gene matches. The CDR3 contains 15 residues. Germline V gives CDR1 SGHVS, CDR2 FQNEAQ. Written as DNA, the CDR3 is TGTGCCAGCAGTCGGGACAGAGCCTCACAACAGCCCCAGCATTTT. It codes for CASSRDRASQQPQHF.

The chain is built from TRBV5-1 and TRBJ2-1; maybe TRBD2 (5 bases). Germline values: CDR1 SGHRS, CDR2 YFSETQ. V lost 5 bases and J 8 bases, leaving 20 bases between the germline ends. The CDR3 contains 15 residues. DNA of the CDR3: TGCGCCAGCAGAAGGAGGTCTCAAGATTTCGATGAGCAGTTCTTC. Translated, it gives CASRRRSQDFDEQFF. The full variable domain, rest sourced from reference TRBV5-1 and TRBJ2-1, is KAGVTQTPRYLIKTRGQQVTLSCSPISGHRSVSWYQQTPGQGLQFLFEYFSETQRNKGNFPGRFSGRQFSNSRSEMNVSTLELGDSALYLCASRRRSQDFDEQFFGPGTRLTVL.

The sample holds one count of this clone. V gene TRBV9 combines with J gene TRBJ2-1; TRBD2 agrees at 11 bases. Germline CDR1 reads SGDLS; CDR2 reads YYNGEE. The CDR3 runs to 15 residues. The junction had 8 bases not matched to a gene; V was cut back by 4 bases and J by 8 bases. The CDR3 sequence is CASSRRGTSGDEQFF. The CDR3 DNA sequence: TGTGCCAGCAGCAGGAGAGGGACTAGCGGAGATGAGCAGTTCTTC.

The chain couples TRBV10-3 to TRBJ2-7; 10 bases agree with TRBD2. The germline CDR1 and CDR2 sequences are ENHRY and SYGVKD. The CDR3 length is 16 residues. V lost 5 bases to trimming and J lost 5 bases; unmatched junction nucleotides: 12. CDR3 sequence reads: CAISTLGTSALDEQYF. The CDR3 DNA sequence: TGTGCCATCAGTACCTTGGGGACTAGCGCTTTGGACGAGCAGTACTTC.

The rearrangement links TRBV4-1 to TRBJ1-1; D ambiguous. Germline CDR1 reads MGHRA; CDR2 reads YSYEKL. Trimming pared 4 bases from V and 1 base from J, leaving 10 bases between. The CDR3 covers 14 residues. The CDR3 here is CASSPGLQNTEAFF. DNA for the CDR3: TGCGCCAGCAGCCCTGGACTCCAGAACACTGAAGCTTTCTTT.

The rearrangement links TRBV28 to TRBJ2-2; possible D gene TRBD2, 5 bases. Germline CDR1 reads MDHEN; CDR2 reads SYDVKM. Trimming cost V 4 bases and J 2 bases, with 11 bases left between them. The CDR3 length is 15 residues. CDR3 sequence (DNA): TGTGCCAGCAGTTGGGTAGCGCTAAACACCGGGGAGCTGTTTTTT. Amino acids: CASSWVALNTGELFF.

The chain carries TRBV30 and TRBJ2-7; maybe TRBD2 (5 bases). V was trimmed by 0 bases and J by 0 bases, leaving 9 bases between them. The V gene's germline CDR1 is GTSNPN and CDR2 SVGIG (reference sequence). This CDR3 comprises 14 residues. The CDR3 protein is CAWSVLGSSYEQYF. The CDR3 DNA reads TGTGCCTGGAGTGTACTTGGGAGCTCCTACGAGCAGTACTTC. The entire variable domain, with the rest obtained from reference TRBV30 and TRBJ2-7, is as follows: SQTIHQWPATLVQPVGSPLSLECTVEGTSNPNLYWYRQAAGRGLQLLFYSVGIGQISSEVPQNLSASRPQDRQFILSSKKLLLSDSGFYLCAWSVLGSSYEQYFGPGTRLTVT.

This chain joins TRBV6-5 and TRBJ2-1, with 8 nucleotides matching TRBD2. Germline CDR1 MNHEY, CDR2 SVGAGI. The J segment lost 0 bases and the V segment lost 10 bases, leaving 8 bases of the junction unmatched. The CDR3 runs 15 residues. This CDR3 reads CATLAGRSSYNEQFF. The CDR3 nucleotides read TGTGCCACATTAGCGGGGAGGAGCTCCTACAATGAGCAGTTCTTC.

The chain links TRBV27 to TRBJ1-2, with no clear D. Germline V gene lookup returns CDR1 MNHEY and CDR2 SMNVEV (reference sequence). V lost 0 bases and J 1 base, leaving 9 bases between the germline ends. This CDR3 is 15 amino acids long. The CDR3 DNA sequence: TGTGCCAGCAGTTTATCCTCCGACGGTAACTATGGCTACACCTTC. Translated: CASSLSSDGNYGYTF.

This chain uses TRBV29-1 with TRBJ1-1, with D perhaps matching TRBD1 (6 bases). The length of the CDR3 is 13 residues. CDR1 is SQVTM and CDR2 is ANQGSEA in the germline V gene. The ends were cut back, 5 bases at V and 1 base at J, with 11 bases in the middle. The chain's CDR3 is CSVYADRNTEAFF. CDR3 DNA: TGCAGCGTTTACGCGGACAGGAACACTGAAGCTTTCTTT.

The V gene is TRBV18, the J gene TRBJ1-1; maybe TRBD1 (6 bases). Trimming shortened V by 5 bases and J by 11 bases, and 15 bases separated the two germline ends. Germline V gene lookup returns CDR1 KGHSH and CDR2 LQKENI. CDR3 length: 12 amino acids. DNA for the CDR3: TGTGCCAGCTCAGCGGACAGTCTTAATGCTTTCTTT. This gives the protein CASSADSLNAFF.

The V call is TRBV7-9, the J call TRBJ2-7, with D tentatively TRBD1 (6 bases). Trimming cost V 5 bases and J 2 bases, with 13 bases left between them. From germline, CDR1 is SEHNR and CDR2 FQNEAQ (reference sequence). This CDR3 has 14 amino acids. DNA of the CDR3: TGTGCCAGCAGCCCGAGGACAGAAACCTACGAGCAGTACTTC. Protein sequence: CASSPRTETYEQYF.

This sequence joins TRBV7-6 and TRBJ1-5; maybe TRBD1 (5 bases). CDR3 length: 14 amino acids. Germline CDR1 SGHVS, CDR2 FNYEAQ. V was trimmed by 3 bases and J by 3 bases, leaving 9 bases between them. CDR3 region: CASSLRQTNQPQHF. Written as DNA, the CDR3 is TGTGCCAGCAGCTTGCGACAGACCAATCAGCCCCAGCATTTT.

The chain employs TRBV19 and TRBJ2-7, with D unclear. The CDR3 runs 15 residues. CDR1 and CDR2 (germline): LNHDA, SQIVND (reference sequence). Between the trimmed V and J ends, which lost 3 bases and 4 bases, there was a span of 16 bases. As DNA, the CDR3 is TGTGCCAGTAGTATTGCTCTGGGTGGGTGGTACGAGCAGTACTTC. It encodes CASSIALGGWYEQYF.

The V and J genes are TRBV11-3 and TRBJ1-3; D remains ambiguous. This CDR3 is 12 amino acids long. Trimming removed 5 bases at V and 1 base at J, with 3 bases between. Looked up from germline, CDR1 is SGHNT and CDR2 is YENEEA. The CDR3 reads CASSGSGNTIYF. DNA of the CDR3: TGTGCCAGCAGCGGGTCTGGAAACACCATATATTTT.

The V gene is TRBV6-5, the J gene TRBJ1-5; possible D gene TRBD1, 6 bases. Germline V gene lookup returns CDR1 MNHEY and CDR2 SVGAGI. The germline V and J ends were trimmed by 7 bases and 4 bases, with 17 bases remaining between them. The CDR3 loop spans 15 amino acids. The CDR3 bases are TGTGCCAGCAAGGTCAGCGGGGGCGCAAATCAGCCCCAGCATTTT. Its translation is CASKVSGGANQPQHF.

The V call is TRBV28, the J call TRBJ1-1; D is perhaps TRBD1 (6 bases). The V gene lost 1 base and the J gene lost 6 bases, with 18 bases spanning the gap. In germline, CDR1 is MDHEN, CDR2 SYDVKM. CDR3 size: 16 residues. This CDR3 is CASSLSVLQGRPEAFF. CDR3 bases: TGTGCCAGCAGTTTATCGGTACTACAGGGAAGGCCTGAAGCTTTCTTT.

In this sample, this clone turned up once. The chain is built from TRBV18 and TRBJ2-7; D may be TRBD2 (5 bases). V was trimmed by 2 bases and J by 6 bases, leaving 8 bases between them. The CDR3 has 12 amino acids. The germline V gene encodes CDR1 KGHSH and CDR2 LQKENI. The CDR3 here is CASSPGGSEQYF. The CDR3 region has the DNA TGTGCCAGCTCACCAGGAGGAAGCGAGCAGTACTTC.

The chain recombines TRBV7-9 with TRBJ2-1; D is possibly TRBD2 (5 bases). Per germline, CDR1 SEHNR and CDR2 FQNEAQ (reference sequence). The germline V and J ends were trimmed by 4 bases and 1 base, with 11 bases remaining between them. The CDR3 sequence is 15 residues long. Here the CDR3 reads CASSSLASSYNEQFF. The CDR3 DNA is TGTGCCAGCAGCTCCTTAGCGAGTTCCTACAATGAGCAGTTCTTC.

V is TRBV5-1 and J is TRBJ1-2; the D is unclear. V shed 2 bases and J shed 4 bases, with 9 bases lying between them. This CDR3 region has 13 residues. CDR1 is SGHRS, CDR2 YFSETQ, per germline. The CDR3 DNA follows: TGCGCCAGCAGCTTCCCCGAGAGCTATGGCTACACCTTC. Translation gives CASSFPESYGYTF.

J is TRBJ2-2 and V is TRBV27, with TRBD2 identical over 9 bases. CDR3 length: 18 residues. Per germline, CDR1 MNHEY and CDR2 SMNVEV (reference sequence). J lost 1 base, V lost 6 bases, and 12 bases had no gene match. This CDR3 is CASSSVGGRELNTGELFF. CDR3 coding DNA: TGTGCCAGCAGCTCCGTCGGCGGGAGGGAATTGAACACCGGGGAGCTGTTTTTT.

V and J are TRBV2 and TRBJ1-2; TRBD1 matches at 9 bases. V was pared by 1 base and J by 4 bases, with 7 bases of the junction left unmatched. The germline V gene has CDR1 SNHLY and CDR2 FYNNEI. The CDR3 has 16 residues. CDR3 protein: CASSEGWDRVFYGYTF. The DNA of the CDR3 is TGTGCCAGCAGTGAAGGATGGGACAGGGTATTCTATGGCTACACCTTC.

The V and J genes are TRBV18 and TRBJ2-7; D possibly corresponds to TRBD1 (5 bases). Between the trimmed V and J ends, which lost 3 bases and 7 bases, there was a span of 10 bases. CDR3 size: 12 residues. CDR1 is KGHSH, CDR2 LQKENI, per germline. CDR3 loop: CASSPTEDEQYF. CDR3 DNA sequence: TGTGCCAGCTCACCGACAGAGGATGAGCAGTACTTC.

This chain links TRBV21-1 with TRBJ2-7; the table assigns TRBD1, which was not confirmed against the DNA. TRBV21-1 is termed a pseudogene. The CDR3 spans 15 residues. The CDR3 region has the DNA TGTGCCAGCAGCAAAGCTTGGACAGCCTCCTACGAGCAGTACTTC. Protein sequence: CASSKAWTASYEQYF.

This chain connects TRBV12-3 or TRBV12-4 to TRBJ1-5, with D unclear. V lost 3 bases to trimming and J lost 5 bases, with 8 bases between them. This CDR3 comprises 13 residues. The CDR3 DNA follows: TGTGCCAGCAGTTTCGCCTCGTATCAGCCCCAGCATTTT. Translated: CASSFASYQPQHF.

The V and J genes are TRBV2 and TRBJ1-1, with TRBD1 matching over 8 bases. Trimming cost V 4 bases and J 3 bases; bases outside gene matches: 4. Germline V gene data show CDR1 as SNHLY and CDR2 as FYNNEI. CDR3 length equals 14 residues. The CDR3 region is CASSGTQGDTEAFF. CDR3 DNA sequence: TGTGCCAGCAGTGGGACACAGGGGGACACTGAAGCTTTCTTT.

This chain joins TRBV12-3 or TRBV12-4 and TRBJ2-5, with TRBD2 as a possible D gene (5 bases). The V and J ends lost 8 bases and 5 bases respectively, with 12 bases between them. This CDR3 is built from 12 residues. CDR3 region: CASWGVHETQYF. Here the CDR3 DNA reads TGTGCCAGCTGGGGAGTTCACGAGACCCAGTACTTC.

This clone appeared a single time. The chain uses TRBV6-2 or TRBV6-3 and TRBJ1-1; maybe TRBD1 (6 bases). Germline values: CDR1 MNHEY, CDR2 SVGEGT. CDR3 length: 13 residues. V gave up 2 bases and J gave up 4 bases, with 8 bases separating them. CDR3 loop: CASSYGGGTEAFF. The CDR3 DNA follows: TGTGCCAGCAGTTACGGGGGCGGCACTGAAGCTTTCTTT.